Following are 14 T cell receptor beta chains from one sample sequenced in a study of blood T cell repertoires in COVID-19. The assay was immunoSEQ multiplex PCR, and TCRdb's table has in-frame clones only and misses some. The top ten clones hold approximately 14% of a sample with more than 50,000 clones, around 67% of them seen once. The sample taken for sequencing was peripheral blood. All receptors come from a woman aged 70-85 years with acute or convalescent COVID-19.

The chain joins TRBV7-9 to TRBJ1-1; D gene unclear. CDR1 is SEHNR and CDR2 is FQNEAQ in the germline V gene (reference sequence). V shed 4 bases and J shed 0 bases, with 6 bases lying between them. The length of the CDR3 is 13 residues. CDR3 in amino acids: CASSSDMNTEAFF. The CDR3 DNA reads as TGTGCCAGCAGCTCAGACATGAACACTGAAGCTTTCTTT.

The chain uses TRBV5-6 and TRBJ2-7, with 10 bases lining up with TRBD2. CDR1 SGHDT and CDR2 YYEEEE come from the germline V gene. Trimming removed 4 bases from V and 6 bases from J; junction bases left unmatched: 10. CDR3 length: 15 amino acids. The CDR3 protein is CASSPGGLAGVEQYF. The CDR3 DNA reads TGTGCCAGCAGCCCTGGGGGGCTAGCGGGAGTCGAGCAGTACTTC.

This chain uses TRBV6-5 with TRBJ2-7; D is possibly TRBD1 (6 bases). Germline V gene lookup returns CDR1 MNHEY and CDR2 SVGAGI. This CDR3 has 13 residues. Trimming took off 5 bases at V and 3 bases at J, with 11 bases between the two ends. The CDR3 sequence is CASSNREFYEQYF. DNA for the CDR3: TGTGCCAGCAGTAACAGGGAATTCTACGAGCAGTACTTC.

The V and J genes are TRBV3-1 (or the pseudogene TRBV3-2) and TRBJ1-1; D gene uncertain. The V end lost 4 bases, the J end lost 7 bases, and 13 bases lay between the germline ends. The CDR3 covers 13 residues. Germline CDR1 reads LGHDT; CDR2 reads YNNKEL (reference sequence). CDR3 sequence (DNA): TGTGCCAGCAGCCCCCCCGAGGCCTTTGAAGCTTTCTTT. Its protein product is CASSPPEAFEAFF.

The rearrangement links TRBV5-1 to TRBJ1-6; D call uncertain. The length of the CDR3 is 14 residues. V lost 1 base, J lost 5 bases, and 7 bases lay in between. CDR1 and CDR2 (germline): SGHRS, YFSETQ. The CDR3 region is CASSLQRDNSPLHF. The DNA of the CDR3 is TGCGCCAGCAGCTTGCAGAGGGATAATTCACCCCTCCACTTT.

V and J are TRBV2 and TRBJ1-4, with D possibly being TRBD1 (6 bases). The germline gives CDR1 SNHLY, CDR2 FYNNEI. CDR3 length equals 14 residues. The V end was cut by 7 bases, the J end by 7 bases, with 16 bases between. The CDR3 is CASTAQGGREKLFF. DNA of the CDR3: TGTGCCAGCACCGCACAGGGCGGGCGTGAAAAACTGTTTTTT.

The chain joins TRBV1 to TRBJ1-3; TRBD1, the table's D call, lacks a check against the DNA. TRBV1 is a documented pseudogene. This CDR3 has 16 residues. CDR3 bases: TGCACCAGCAGCCATTTCGACAGCAGCTCTGGAAACACCATATATTTT. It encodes CTSSHFDSSSGNTIYF.

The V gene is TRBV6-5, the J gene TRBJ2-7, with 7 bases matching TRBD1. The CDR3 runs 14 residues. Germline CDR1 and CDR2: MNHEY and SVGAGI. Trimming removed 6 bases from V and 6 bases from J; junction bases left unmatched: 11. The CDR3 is CASRSTGFNAEQYV. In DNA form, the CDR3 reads TGTGCCAGCAGATCGACAGGGTTTAACGCCGAGCAGTACGTC.

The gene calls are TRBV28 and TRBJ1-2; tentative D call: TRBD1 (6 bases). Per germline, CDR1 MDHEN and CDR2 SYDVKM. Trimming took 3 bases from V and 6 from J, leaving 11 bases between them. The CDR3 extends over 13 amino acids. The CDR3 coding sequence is TGTGCCAGCAGTTTCGGGCAGGGGCATGGCTACACCTTC. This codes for CASSFGQGHGYTF.

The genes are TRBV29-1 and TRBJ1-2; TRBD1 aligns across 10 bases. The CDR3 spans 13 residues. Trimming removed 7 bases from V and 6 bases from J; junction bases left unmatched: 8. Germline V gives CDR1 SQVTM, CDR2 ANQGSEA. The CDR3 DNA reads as TGCAGCGCCAACCGGGACAGGGGTCATGGCTACACCTTC. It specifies CSANRDRGHGYTF.

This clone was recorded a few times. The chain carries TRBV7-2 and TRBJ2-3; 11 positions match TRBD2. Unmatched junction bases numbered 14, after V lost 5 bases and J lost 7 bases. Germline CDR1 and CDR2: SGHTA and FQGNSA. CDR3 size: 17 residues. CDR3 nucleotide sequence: TGTGCCAGCAGCCCCAGGTGGGGTAGCGGGGGGGCGAATACGCAGTATTTT. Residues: CASSPRWGSGGANTQYF.

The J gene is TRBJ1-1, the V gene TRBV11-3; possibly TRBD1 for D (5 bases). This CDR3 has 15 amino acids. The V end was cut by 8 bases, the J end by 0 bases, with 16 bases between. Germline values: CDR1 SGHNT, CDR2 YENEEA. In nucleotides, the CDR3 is TGTGCCAGCGCTCTTTTGGGGGGAGTGAACACTGAAGCTTTCTTT. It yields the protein CASALLGGVNTEAFF.

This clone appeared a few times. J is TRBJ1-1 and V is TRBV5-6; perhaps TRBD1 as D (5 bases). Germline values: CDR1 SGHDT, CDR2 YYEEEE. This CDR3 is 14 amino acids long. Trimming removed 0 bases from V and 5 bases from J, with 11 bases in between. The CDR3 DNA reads TGTGCCAGCAGCTTGGTAGGGGCTGGGACTGAAGCTTTCTTT. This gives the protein CASSLVGAGTEAFF.

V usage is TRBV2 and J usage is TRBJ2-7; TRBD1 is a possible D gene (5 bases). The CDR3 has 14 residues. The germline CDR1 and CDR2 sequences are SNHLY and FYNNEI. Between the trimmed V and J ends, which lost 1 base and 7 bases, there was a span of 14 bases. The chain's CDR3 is CASSEEARKGEQYF. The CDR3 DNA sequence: TGTGCCAGCAGTGAAGAAGCGAGAAAGGGGGAGCAGTACTTC.